This is a list of T cell receptor beta chains from one sample in a study of tumor-infiltrating lymphocytes in primary liver carcinoma. TCRdb re-called the multiplex PCR reads with MiXCR, one entry per CDR3 protein. Here the sample spans tens of thousands of distinct CDR3 sequences, 60% to 85% being singletons. The sequenced sample consisted of liver tumor tissue from sampling region 5. The origin of the receptors is a man aged 40-49 years with primary liver carcinoma and hepatitis B virus infection. Each CDR3 is given with its conserved first and last residue. Each record gives: J gene, clone size, D gene, CDR3 length, V gene, CDR3 protein, CDR3 DNA. The D gene is left open where the match is weak. Size is omitted from some rows. Given values are once, few, many or a class for expanded clones.

>TRBJ2-7|.|.|12|TRBV29-1
CSVGIEAGEQYF
TGCAGCGTTGGGATTGAGGCGGGCGAGCAGTACTTC
>TRBJ2-1|.|.|12|TRBV6-6
CARIAQTDEQFF
TGTGCCAGAATCGCGCAGACCGATGAGCAATTCTTC
>TRBJ2-5|.|.|15|TRBV7-9
CAGSCRGGLQETQYF
TGTGCCGGCAGTTGCAGGGGGGGACTCCAGGAGACTCAGTACTTC
>TRBJ2-3|.|.|15|TRBV11-2
CVNSLAPLAIDTQFF
TGTGTCAACAGCTTAGCCCCCCTGGCGATTGATACGCAGTTTTTT
>TRBJ1-1|.|.|15|TRBV12-3/TRBV12-4
CVSSFFRGGNTGAFF
TGTGTCAGCAGTTTCTTTCGGGGGGGGAACACTGGAGCTTTCTTT
>TRBJ2-7|.|TRBD2|13|TRBV10-1
CANSDRRGALQYF
TGCGCCAACAGTGACAGGCGGGGGGCTCTACAGTACTTC
>TRBJ2-7|.|TRBD1|13|TRBV6-5
CANSYWTGDEQYF
TGTGCCAATAGCTACTGGACAGGGGACGAGCAGTACTTC
>TRBJ1-1|.|.|13|TRBV10-3
CAINGRAHVVAFF
TGTGCCATCAATGGTCGGGCTCATGTCGTAGCTTTCTTT
>TRBJ2-3|many|TRBD1|15|TRBV5-1
CASSLTGLTPDTQYF
TGCGCCAGCAGCCTGACAGGGTTGACGCCAGATACGCAGTATTTT
>TRBJ1-6|.|.|16|TRBV7-8
CASSLSEGVWKSRLHF
TGTGCCAGCAGCTTGTCCGAGGGGGTTTGGAAATCACGCCTCCACTTT
>TRBJ2-3|.|.|15|TRBV11-2
CASSIGSSGTATQYF
TGTGCCAGCAGCATCGGGAGTAGCGGCACAGCTACGCAGTATTTT
>TRBJ2-2|.|.|16|TRBV6-1
CASSEAEANFYWELFF
TGTGCCAGCAGTGAAGCCGAGGCTAACTTTTACTGGGAGCTGTTTTTT
>TRBJ2-7|.|.|14|TRBV4-3
CASSQESSTYEQHF
TGTGCCAGCAGCCAAGAAAGCTCCACCTACGAGCAGCACTTC
>TRBJ2-7|.|.|13|TRBV7-9
CASRPPTGYEQYF
TGTGCCAGCAGACCCCCTACAGGATACGAGCAGTACTTC
>TRBJ2-3|.|.|14|TRBV29-1
CSARREAITDTQYF
TGCAGCGCCAGGCGGGAAGCAATCACAGATACGCAGTATTTT
>TRBJ1-4|.|.|16|TRBV11-2
CAGGKTTGGTNEKLFF
TGTGCCGGCGGCAAGACTACAGGAGGAACAAATGAAAAACTATTTTTT
>TRBJ2-3|.|.|15|TRBV5-5
CASRGIGTYTDTQYF
TGTGCCAGTAGAGGGATCGGCACCTACACAGATACGCAGTATTTT
>TRBJ2-1|.|.|13|TRBV14
CASSQGSFNEQFF
TGTGCCAGCAGCCAAGGGTCATTCAATGAGCAGTTCTTT
>TRBJ2-7|.|TRBD2|14|TRBV6-1
CASIELAYLDEQYF
TGTGCCAGCATTGAACTAGCGTATTTGGACGAGCAGTACTTC
>TRBJ2-3|.|.|16|TRBV4-2
CASSREGGGYAGTQYF
TGTGCCAGCAGCCGGGAAGGGGGGGGGTACGCAGGTACGCAGTATTTT
>TRBJ2-7|.|.|16|TRBV29-1
CGVEDQEATPSYEQYF
TGCGGCGTTGAAGATCAAGAGGCCACCCCTTCATACGAGCAGTACTTC
>TRBJ2-2|few|.|14|TRBV11-2
CASSPDYWAGGLFF
TGTGCTAGTAGCCCGGACTATTGGGCCGGGGGGCTGTTTTTT